This T cell receptor (beta chain) comes out of a study of T cell changes during pregnancy in multiple sclerosis. Some clones are missing from TCRdb's copy, which holds only in-frame ones; the method was immunoSEQ multiplex PCR. The sample consists of over 35,000 clones, roughly 87% of them appearing once. Germline assignment: CDR1 SGHRS and CDR2 YFSETQ. The V end was cut by 4 bases, the J end by 2 bases, with 7 bases between. The CDR3 is made up of 12 amino acids. The source of this sequence is a female donor with multiple sclerosis, enrolled in a pregnancy study. Sequencing used CD4+ T cells from peripheral blood mononuclear cells, obtained after pregnancy. The chain carries TRBV5-1 and TRBJ2-7; D uncertain. The CDR3 is CASSLPAYEQYF. The CDR3 nucleotides are TGCGCCAGCAGCCTCCCCGCCTACGAGCAGTACTTC.